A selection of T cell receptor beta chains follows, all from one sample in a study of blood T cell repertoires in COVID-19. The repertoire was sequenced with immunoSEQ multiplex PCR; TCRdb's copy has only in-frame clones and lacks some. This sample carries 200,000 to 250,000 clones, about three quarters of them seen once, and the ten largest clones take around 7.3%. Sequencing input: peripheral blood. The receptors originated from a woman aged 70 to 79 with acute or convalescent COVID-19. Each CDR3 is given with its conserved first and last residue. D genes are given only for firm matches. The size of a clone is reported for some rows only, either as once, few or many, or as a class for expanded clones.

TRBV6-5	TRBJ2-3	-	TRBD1	TGTGCCAGCAGTTACTCGAACAGCGCAGGGGGTACGCAGTATTTT	CASSYSNSAGGTQYF
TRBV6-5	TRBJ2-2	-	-	TGTGCCAGCCAAGTCTCAGGGACGAACACCGGGGAGCTGTTTTTT	CASQVSGTNTGELFF
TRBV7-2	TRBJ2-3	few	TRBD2	TGTGCCAGCAGCTTACTAGCGGGCACAGATACGCAGTATTTT	CASSLLAGTDTQYF
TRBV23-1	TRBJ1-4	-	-	TGCGCCAGCAGTCACTTCTCCAGGGACAAAGAGGAAGCGCTGAATGAAAAACTGTTTTTT	CASSHFSRDKEEALNEKLFF
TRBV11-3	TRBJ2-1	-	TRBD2	TGTGCCAGCAGCTTAGGCTACGGGGGGGCCAGTAATGAGCAGTTCTTC	CASSLGYGGASNEQFF
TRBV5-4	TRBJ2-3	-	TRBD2	TGTGCCAGCAGCTTGGCCGGCGGGGGGGCCTTTCAGTATTTT	CASSLAGGGAFQYF
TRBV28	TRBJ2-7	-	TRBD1	TGTGCCGTGGGACAGGGGTTGAGGGAGCAGTACTTC	CAVGQGLREQYF
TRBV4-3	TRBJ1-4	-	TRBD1	TGCGCCAGCAGCCAAGTGGGCCATTCGGAACAGGGGGGTGAAAAACTGTTTTTT	CASSQVGHSEQGGEKLFF
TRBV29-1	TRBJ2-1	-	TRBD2	TGCAGGGTACCTATAGCGGGGGCCTCTTGCGAGCAGTTCTTC	CRVPIAGASCEQFF
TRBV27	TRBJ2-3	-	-	TGTGCCAGCAGTTTTTGGGGGCCGGGCACAGATACGCAGTATTTT	CASSFWGPGTDTQYF
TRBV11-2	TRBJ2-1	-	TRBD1	TGTGCCAGCAGCCCTCGCCCTGGACAGGGGTTGTCCTACAATGAGCAGTTCTTC	CASSPRPGQGLSYNEQFF
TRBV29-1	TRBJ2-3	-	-	TGCAGCGTGGGGGGACTCCCGAGAAATACGCAGTATTTT	CSVGGLPRNTQYF
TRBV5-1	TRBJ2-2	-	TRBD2	TGCGCCAGCAGCCAGCTAGCGGCAAACACCGGGGAGCTGTTTTTT	CASSQLAANTGELFF
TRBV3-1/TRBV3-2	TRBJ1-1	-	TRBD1	TGTGCCAGCAGCCACATCGGGACAGGGATCACTGAAGCTTTCTTT	CASSHIGTGITEAFF
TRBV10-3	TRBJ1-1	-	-	TGTGCCATCAGGCGGGGGGTGCGCGACACTGAAGCTTTCTTT	CAIRRGVRDTEAFF
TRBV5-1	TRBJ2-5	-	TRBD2	TGCGCCAGCACCTTGGGACTAGCGGGGGGGAATAGAGAGACCCAGTACTTC	CASTLGLAGGNRETQYF
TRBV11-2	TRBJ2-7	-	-	TGTGCCAGCAGCTTAGATCGGGGGACCTACGAGCAGTACTTC	CASSLDRGTYEQYF
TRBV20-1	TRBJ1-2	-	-	TGCAGTGCTAGGCGTTTGGATGGCTACACCTTC	CSARRLDGYTF
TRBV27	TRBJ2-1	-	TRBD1	TGTGCCAGCAACCCGGCCGGGACAGGGGGCTCCTTTTCAGCGTCCTACAATGAGCAGTTCTTC	CASNPAGTGGSFSASYNEQFF
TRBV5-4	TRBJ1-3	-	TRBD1	TGTGCCAGCAGCTTGGGGACAGGGGGAAACTCTGGAAACACCATATATTTT	CASSLGTGGNSGNTIYF
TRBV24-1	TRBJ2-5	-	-	TGTGCCACAGCCCGCCGGGGTTGGGGAGAGACCCAGTACTTC	CATARRGWGETQYF
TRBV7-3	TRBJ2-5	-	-	TGTGCCAGCAGCTTTTCCACAGAGGAGACCCAGTACTTC	CASSFSTEETQYF
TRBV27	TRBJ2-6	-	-	TGTGCCAGCAGCACTGTGGCTGGGGCCAACGTCCTGACTTTC	CASSTVAGANVLTF
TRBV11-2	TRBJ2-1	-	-	TGTGCCAGCAGCTTAGTCCGAGACAGGCTTGGTTACAATGAGCAGTTCTTC	CASSLVRDRLGYNEQFF
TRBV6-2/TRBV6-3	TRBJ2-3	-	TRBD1	TGTGCCAGCAGTCCAGGGGGCGCCTCAGATACGCAGTATTTT	CASSPGGASDTQYF
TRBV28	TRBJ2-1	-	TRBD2	TGTGCCAGCAGTCCCTTAGCGGGGAAGGCTGAGCAGTTCTTC	CASSPLAGKAEQFF
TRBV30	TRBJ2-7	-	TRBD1	TGTGCCTGGAGTGGAGGGACAGGTCTGGAGCAGTACTTC	CAWSGGTGLEQYF
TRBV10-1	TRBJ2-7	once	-	TGCGCCAGCAGTGACCTACGCGGATCCTACGAGCAGTACTTC	CASSDLRGSYEQYF
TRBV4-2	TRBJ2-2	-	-	TGTGCCAGCAGCCAAGACAGGGGGGCCGCCGGGGAGCTGTTTTTT	CASSQDRGAAGELFF
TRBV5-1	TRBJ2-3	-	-	TGCGCCAGCAGCTTGGGGGCTGGGCCCCCGGCGGATACGCAGTATTTT	CASSLGAGPPADTQYF
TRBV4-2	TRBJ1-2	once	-	TGTGCCAGCAGCCAGGGGCAGGAAAGCTATGGCTACACCTTC	CASSQGQESYGYTF